The 14 T cell receptor beta chains in this list originate from one sample, sequenced in a study of blood T cell repertoires in COVID-19. The repertoire was sequenced with immunoSEQ multiplex PCR; TCRdb's copy has only in-frame clones and lacks some. The data show under 85,000 clones, with around four fifths seen just once and around two fifths held by the top ten. Sequences were obtained from peripheral blood. The receptor source for this set is a man aged 80 or over with active or convalescent COVID-19.

The chain employs TRBV12-3 or TRBV12-4 and TRBJ2-3; D perhaps matches TRBD2 (5 bases). The CDR3 is 12 amino acids. V lost 7 bases and J lost 4, with 9 bases in between. The CDR3 coding sequence is TGTGCCAGCACCCGCGGGCCAGATACGCAGTATTTT. As protein: CASTRGPDTQYF.

V is TRBV9 and J is TRBJ2-3, with 11 bases matching TRBD1. Germline V CDR1 and CDR2: SGDLS, YYNGEE. The ends lost 4 bases at V and 3 bases at J; junction bases unmatched: 7. CDR3 size: 16 residues. CDR3 nucleotide sequence: TGTGCCAGCAGCCCCAGGGACAGGGGGTCGACAGATACGCAGTATTTT. Protein product: CASSPRDRGSTDTQYF.

This clone was detected once. The CDR3 coding sequence is TGCAGCGTTCGGGTTAACACTGAAGCTTTCTTT. Translating it yields CSVRVNTEAFF. The chain employs TRBV29-1 and TRBJ1-1; no definite D call. CDR3 length: 11 amino acids. Germline CDR1 reads SQVTM; CDR2 reads ANQGSEA. V was pared by 5 bases and J by 2 bases, with 6 bases between. The variable domain in full, with the rest retrieved from reference TRBV29-1 and TRBJ1-1, is SAVISQKPSRDICQRGTSLTIQCQVDSQVTMMFWYRQQPGQSLTLIATANQGSEATYESGFVIDKFPISRPNLTFSTLTVSNMSPEDSSIYLCSVRVNTEAFFGQGTRLTVV.

The J gene is TRBJ2-1, the V gene TRBV19; 8 nucleotides line up with TRBD2. Trimming took 4 bases from V and 7 from J; bases not matched to a gene: 6. The CDR3 consists of 14 residues. From germline, CDR1 is LNHDA and CDR2 SQIVND (reference sequence). The CDR3 DNA reads as TGTGCCAGTAGTAGGACGGTAGCGGGAAATGAGCAGTTCTTC. It encodes CASSRTVAGNEQFF.

The chain joins TRBV29-1 to TRBJ1-1, with D tentatively TRBD1 (5 bases). V lost 3 bases and J lost 4, with 12 bases in between. The CDR3 runs to 13 residues. CDR1 is SQVTM, CDR2 ANQGSEA, per germline. CDR3 DNA: TGCAGCGTTGAGGGGCGGTTGTTCACTGAAGCTTTCTTT. Its translation is CSVEGRLFTEAFF.

V gene TRBV7-6 combines with J gene TRBJ2-5, with 8 bases matching TRBD2. The CDR3 has 16 residues. V shed 8 bases, J shed 7 bases, and the junction held 18 bases outside the gene matches. Germline values: CDR1 SGHVS, CDR2 FNYEAQ. The CDR3 here is CASAGRGAGAWGTQYF. CDR3 nucleotide sequence: TGTGCCAGCGCCGGACGGGGAGCGGGGGCCTGGGGGACCCAGTACTTC.

This clone came up a few times. This CDR3 is CAWISRGTDTQYF. The CDR3 coding sequence is TGTGCCTGGATAAGTAGGGGGACAGATACGCAGTATTTT. This sequence joins TRBV30 and TRBJ2-3, with a possible D match to TRBD1 (6 bases). CDR3 length equals 13 residues. The germline V gene has CDR1 GTSNPN and CDR2 SVGIG (reference sequence). The V end lost 4 bases, the J end lost 3 bases, and 11 bases lay between the germline ends.

The V gene is TRBV5-1, the J gene TRBJ1-5, with D perhaps TRBD1 (5 bases). This CDR3 spans 15 amino acids. Trimming removed 7 bases from V and 0 bases from J, with 14 bases in between. Germline values: CDR1 SGHRS, CDR2 YFSETQ. CDR3 DNA: TGCGCCAGCCGCAAAGGGGACTATAGCAATCAGCCCCAGCATTTT. Amino acid sequence: CASRKGDYSNQPQHF.

This chain links TRBV7-2 with TRBJ1-5, with D maybe TRBD1 (6 bases). The CDR3 runs to 15 residues. Germline assignment: CDR1 SGHTA and CDR2 FQGNSA. Trimming removed 4 bases at V and 5 bases at J, with 15 bases between. As DNA, the CDR3 is TGTGCCAGCAGCTACCTAGGGGGGGTAGATCAGCCCCAGCATTTT. This translates into CASSYLGGVDQPQHF.

The V and J genes are TRBV10-2 and TRBJ1-1, with 10 bases lining up with TRBD1. This CDR3 comprises 15 residues. Looked up from germline, CDR1 is WSHSY and CDR2 is SAAADI. Losses at the gene ends were 3 bases for V and 1 base for J; bases not matched to a gene: 2. Here the CDR3 DNA reads TGCGCCAGCAGTGACGGGGACAGGGGGAACACTGAAGCTTTCTTT. Translation gives CASSDGDRGNTEAFF.

The chain has TRBV5-1 and TRBJ2-2; 8 nucleotides align to TRBD1. V dropped 4 bases and J dropped 4; count of bases not matched to a gene: 9. CDR3 length: 16 amino acids. CDR1 and CDR2 (germline): SGHRS, YFSETQ. DNA of the CDR3: TGCGCCAGCAGCCCCGACAGGGGATGGGCCACCGGGGAGCTGTTTTTT. This sequence encodes CASSPDRGWATGELFF.

This rearrangement joins TRBV5-6 to TRBJ2-2, with 13 bases fitting TRBD2. The CDR3 is 18 amino acids. Per germline, CDR1 SGHDT and CDR2 YYEEEE. The V gene end was trimmed by 2 bases and the J gene end by 2 bases; junction bases not matched to a gene: 6. The CDR3 spells CASSLGLAGERNTGELFF. CDR3 DNA sequence: TGTGCCAGCAGCTTAGGACTAGCGGGGGAGAGAAACACCGGGGAGCTGTTTTTT.

The V gene is TRBV5-6, the J gene TRBJ2-5; 9 positions match TRBD2. V lost 4 bases to trimming and J lost 0 bases; unmatched junction nucleotides: 7. Germline assignment: CDR1 SGHDT and CDR2 YYEEEE. The CDR3 loop spans 16 amino acids. The CDR3 protein is CASSPPSGTYQETQYF. The CDR3 coding sequence is TGTGCCAGCAGCCCTCCTAGCGGGACGTACCAAGAGACCCAGTACTTC. Together with reference TRBV5-6 and TRBJ2-5, the CDR3 gives the full variable domain: DAGVTQSPTHLIKTRGQQVTLRCSPKSGHDTVSWYQQALGQGPQFIFQYYEEEERQRGNFPDRFSGHQFPNYSSELNVNALLLGDSALYLCASSPPSGTYQETQYFGPGTRLLVL.

The CDR3 nucleotides are TGTGCCAGCGAGGAAGCCCTCGGGTATAATTCACCCCTCCACTTT. Its protein product is CASEEALGYNSPLHF. The chain has TRBV11-2 and TRBJ1-6; D gene ambiguous. The CDR3 has 15 residues. The germline gives CDR1 SGHAT, CDR2 FQNNGV. Trimming removed 8 bases from V and 4 bases from J, with 15 bases in between. Full variable domain (outside the CDR3, taken from reference TRBV11-2 and TRBJ1-6): EAGVAQSPRYKIIEKRQSVAFWCNPISGHATLYWYQQILGQGPKLLIQFQNNGVVDDSQLPKDRFSAERLKGVDSTLKIQPAKLEDSAVYLCASEEALGYNSPLHFGNGTRLTVT.